Presented here are 30 T cell receptor beta chains from one specimen sequenced in a study of cytomegalovirus exposure and HLA in healthy donors. The PCR ran on 60 Vbeta and 13 Jbeta primers. The repertoire was sequenced with immunoSEQ multiplex PCR; TCRdb's copy has only in-frame clones and lacks some. In total, the table holds approximately 100,000 clones. Material for sequencing was PBMCs. Receptor source: a man in his forties or fifties in good health and CMV-seronegative.

J is TRBJ2-7 and V is TRBV19; 8 nucleotides align to TRBD1. V was clipped by 5 bases and J by 4 bases; unmatched bases: 7. CDR1 and CDR2 (germline): LNHDA, SQIVND (reference sequence). This CDR3 spans 14 amino acids. CDR3 DNA: TGTGCCAGTAGTTCAGGGACAGGTTATTACGAGCAGTACTTC. This sequence encodes CASSSGTGYYEQYF.

The chain uses TRBV9 and TRBJ1-1; the D is unclear. Trimming took off 2 bases at V and 8 bases at J, with 13 bases between the two ends. The CDR3 contains 13 residues. CDR1 and CDR2 (germline): SGDLS, YYNGEE. The CDR3 is CASSVAGIGEAFF. CDR3 DNA sequence: TGTGCCAGCAGCGTCGCGGGGATCGGGGAAGCTTTCTTT. The variable domain in full, completed from reference TRBV9 and TRBJ1-1, reads DSGVTQTPKHLITATGQRVTLRCSPRSGDLSVYWYQQSLDQGLQFLIQYYNGEERAKGNILERFSAQQFPDLHSELNLSSLELGDSALYFCASSVAGIGEAFFGQGTRLTVV.

The CDR3 sequence is CASSKPGTGGSNEQFF. The CDR3 region has the DNA TGTGCCAGTAGCAAACCCGGGACAGGGGGAAGCAATGAGCAGTTCTTC. The chain recombines TRBV19 with TRBJ2-1; 11 bases match TRBD1. The germline gives CDR1 LNHDA, CDR2 SQIVND (reference sequence). This CDR3 region has 16 residues. V lost 6 bases to trimming and J lost 6 bases; unmatched junction nucleotides: 10.

The CDR3 nucleotides are TGTGCCAGCAGCCAAGGACAGGGCGTAAGGGGAAAGCCCCAGCATTTT. It encodes CASSQGQGVRGKPQHF. This chain uses TRBV2 with TRBJ1-5; 8 bases align to TRBD1. The CDR3 has 16 residues. Per germline, CDR1 SNHLY and CDR2 FYNNEI. Trimming took 6 bases from V and 8 from J; bases not matched to a gene: 15.

Points on this clone: One end of the junction fails to match germline, which may point to a read error. The J gene is TRBJ1-1, the V gene TRBV11-2; D gene ambiguous. The CDR3 sequence is 12 residues long. The germline CDR1 and CDR2 sequences are SGHAT and FQNNGV. This CDR3 is CASSSQNAEAFF. The CDR3 DNA sequence: TGTGCCAGCAGCTCCCAGAACGCTGAAGCTTTCTTT.

This sequence joins TRBV12-5 and TRBJ2-7, with 7 bases fitting TRBD1. Germline-derived CDR1 and CDR2 are LGHNT and FRNRAP. This CDR3 has 16 amino acids. The V gene end was trimmed by 5 bases and the J gene end by 2 bases; junction bases not matched to a gene: 12. The DNA for the CDR3 is TGTGCTAGTGGTCCAAAGGGGGCAGGCTTCGCCTACGAGCAGTACTTC. As protein: CASGPKGAGFAYEQYF.

The rearrangement links TRBV12-5 to TRBJ2-1; D is uncertain. The germline gives CDR1 LGHNT, CDR2 FRNRAP. Trimming pared 1 base from V and 1 base from J, leaving 5 bases between. CDR3 length equals 14 residues. The CDR3 sequence is CASGLGRSYNEQFF. In nucleotides, the CDR3 is TGTGCTAGTGGTTTGGGCAGGTCCTACAATGAGCAGTTCTTC.

V gene TRBV19 combines with J gene TRBJ2-4, with 8 bases lining up with TRBD1. The CDR3 is 13 amino acids. With V trimmed by 7 bases and J by 4 bases, 3 bases remained unmatched. Germline V lookup: CDR1 LNHDA, CDR2 SQIVND (reference sequence). The CDR3 protein is CASTHRGKNIQYF. The CDR3 coding sequence is TGTGCCAGTACTCACAGGGGGAAAAACATTCAGTACTTC.

This chain links TRBV20-1 with TRBJ2-1, with a tentative D call TRBD2 (6 bases). This CDR3 region has 10 residues. V lost 4 bases and J lost 11, with 9 bases in between. Germline loops: CDR1 DFQATT, CDR2 SNEGSKA (reference sequence). The CDR3 protein is CSATAGKQFF. The CDR3, as DNA: TGCAGTGCTACGGCGGGAAAGCAGTTCTTC.

The chain carries TRBV18 and TRBJ2-6; D might be TRBD1 (7 bases). Trimming left V 3 bases short and J 4 bases short, with 13 bases between. The CDR3 runs to 16 residues. In germline, CDR1 is KGHSH, CDR2 LQKENI. For the CDR3, the DNA is TGTGCCAGCTCACCCGACAGGGCGGGAGGGGCCAACGTCCTGACTTTC. It codes for CASSPDRAGGANVLTF. The full variable domain, rest sourced from reference TRBV18 and TRBJ2-6, is NAGVMQNPRHLVRRRGQEARLRCSPMKGHSHVYWYRQLPEEGLKFMVYLQKENIIDESGMPKERFSAEFPKEGPSILRIQQVVRGDSAAYFCASSPDRAGGANVLTFGAGSRLTVL.

On this clone itself: Different DNA sequences within this sample yield the same CDR3. The V call is TRBV19, the J call TRBJ1-1, with D maybe TRBD1 (6 bases). This CDR3 region has 13 residues. The V gene's germline CDR1 is LNHDA and CDR2 SQIVND (reference sequence). Trimming left V 4 bases short and J 1 base short, with 7 bases between. CDR3 protein: CASSTDRNTEAFF. The CDR3 DNA follows: TGTGCCAGTAGTACGGACAGGAACACTGAAGCTTTCTTT.

Turning to this clone: Germline and junction disagree at one end, which may indicate a read error. For the CDR3, the DNA is TGCGCCAGCAGCCCACCCGCGGCGATCCGCATCTTT. Amino acid sequence: CASSPPAAIRIF. V and J are TRBV4-1 and TRBJ1-1; D not resolved. The CDR3 length is 12 residues. Germline assignment: CDR1 MGHRA and CDR2 YSYEKL.

This chain joins TRBV6-5 and TRBJ1-5; D gene ambiguous. The CDR3 consists of 12 residues. Trimming removed 7 bases from V and 6 bases from J, with 10 bases in between. Germline V lookup: CDR1 MNHEY, CDR2 SVGAGI. The CDR3 protein is CASNTPGQPQHF. The CDR3 nucleotides are TGTGCCAGCAATACTCCAGGTCAGCCCCAGCATTTT.

V gene TRBV5-8 combines with J gene TRBJ2-7, with TRBD2 as a possible D gene (5 bases). V lost 1 base and J 9 bases, leaving 14 bases between the germline ends. Germline lookup yields CDR1 SGHTS and CDR2 YDEGEE. This CDR3 has 13 amino acids. The CDR3 protein is CASSLYGLTSQYF. Written as DNA, the CDR3 is TGTGCCAGCAGCTTGTACGGACTTACGTCGCAGTACTTC. The full variable domain, with the rest looked up from reference TRBV5-8 and TRBJ2-7, is EAGVTQSPTHLIKTRGQQATLRCSPISGHTSVYWYQQALGLGLQFLLWYDEGEERNRGNFPPRFSGRQFPNYSSELNVNALELEDSALYLCASSLYGLTSQYFGPGTRLTVT.

The chain uses TRBV19 and TRBJ1-6; D is possibly TRBD1 (5 bases). This CDR3 is built from 14 residues. V lost 5 bases, J lost 7 bases, and 12 bases lay in between. From germline, CDR1 is LNHDA and CDR2 SQIVND (reference sequence). CDR3 residues: CASSLGLGNSPLHF. In DNA form, the CDR3 reads TGTGCCAGTAGTTTGGGACTGGGGAATTCACCCCTCCACTTT.

This rearrangement joins TRBV5-1 to TRBJ2-2; possible D gene TRBD2, 6 bases. Germline CDR1 and CDR2: SGHRS and YFSETQ. Trimming shortened V by 3 bases and J by 4 bases, and 16 bases separated the two germline ends. This CDR3 is 16 amino acids long. The CDR3 DNA follows: TGCGCCAGCAGCTCAGGGAGGCAGGGTAGCACCGGGGAGCTGTTTTTT. Translation gives CASSSGRQGSTGELFF. Using reference TRBV5-1 and TRBJ2-2 for the parts outside the CDR3, the full variable domain is KAGVTQTPRYLIKTRGQQVTLSCSPISGHRSVSWYQQTPGQGLQFLFEYFSETQRNKGNFPGRFSGRQFSNSRSEMNVSTLELGDSALYLCASSSGRQGSTGELFFGEGSRLTVL.

The chain uses TRBV14 and TRBJ2-3; 8 bases are a match to TRBD2. The CDR3 covers 15 residues. Germline V gene data show CDR1 as SGHDN and CDR2 as FVKESK. The V gene end was trimmed by 4 bases and the J gene end by 2 bases; junction bases not matched to a gene: 5. The CDR3 protein is CASSLVAGHTDTQYF. The DNA of the CDR3 is TGTGCCAGCAGCCTAGTAGCGGGGCACACAGATACGCAGTATTTT.

This chain joins TRBV30 and TRBJ1-2; D remains ambiguous. Deletions cut 0 bases from V and 6 bases from J, with 14 bases between. The germline V gene has CDR1 GTSNPN and CDR2 SVGIG (reference sequence). This CDR3 contains 14 residues. The CDR3 nucleotides are TGTGCCTGGAGTGTAGGTTCAGGAACCAATGGCTACACCTTC. This translates into CAWSVGSGTNGYTF.

This chain connects TRBV10-3 to TRBJ2-7; TRBD2 might be the D (5 bases). This CDR3 is built from 12 residues. Germline V gene sequence: CDR1 ENHRY, CDR2 SYGVKD. Trimming stripped 2 bases from V and 4 bases from J, with 6 bases between. The CDR3, as DNA: TGTGCCATCAGTGAGAGGGAGTACGAGCAGTACTTC. Residues: CAISEREYEQYF.

The J gene is TRBJ1-1, the V gene TRBV5-6; 9 nucleotides line up with TRBD1. Trimming cost V 4 bases and J 5 bases; bases outside gene matches: 9. Germline V CDR1 and CDR2: SGHDT, YYEEEE. This CDR3 has 15 residues. The CDR3 loop is CASSKTGTGKTEAFF. The CDR3, as DNA: TGTGCCAGCAGCAAGACCGGGACAGGGAAGACTGAAGCTTTCTTT.

The rearrangement links TRBV9 to TRBJ2-7; perhaps TRBD1 as D (6 bases). The CDR3 sequence is 14 residues long. V lost 0 bases to trimming and J lost 1 base, with 8 bases between them. Germline V gene data show CDR1 as SGDLS and CDR2 as YYNGEE. Written as DNA, the CDR3 is TGTGCCAGCAGCGTAGGGACAGCATCCTACGAGCAGTACTTC. Residues: CASSVGTASYEQYF.

The chain couples TRBV5-1 to TRBJ1-4; D gene unclear. CDR1 and CDR2 from the germline V gene are SGHRS and YFSETQ. This CDR3 is built from 16 residues. The germline V and J ends were trimmed by 1 base and 5 bases, with 15 bases remaining between them. The CDR3 DNA sequence: TGCGCCAGCAGCTTGTCCCCTCCTCTTGTGAATGAAAAACTGTTTTTT. Its protein is CASSLSPPLVNEKLFF.

The genes are TRBV6-5 and TRBJ1-2; 8 positions agree with TRBD1. The CDR3 is 14 residues long. Trimming removed 0 bases from V and 6 bases from J; junction bases left unmatched: 3. In germline, CDR1 is MNHEY, CDR2 SVGAGI. Here the CDR3 DNA reads TGTGCCAGCAGTTACTCGTCGACAGGGGATGGCTACACCTTC. Translation: CASSYSSTGDGYTF.

This chain links TRBV19 with TRBJ1-2; a weak D match, TRBD1 (5 bases). With 6 bases removed from V and 5 bases from J, the gap between germline ends came to 22 bases. The germline CDR1 and CDR2 sequences are LNHDA and SQIVND (reference sequence). CDR3 length: 16 residues. CDR3 protein: CASSARVSWPRYGYTF. As DNA, the CDR3 is TGTGCCAGTAGCGCCAGGGTTTCATGGCCGAGGTATGGCTACACCTTC.

The genes are TRBV6-1 and TRBJ1-5; 8 bases line up with TRBD1. This CDR3 has 14 amino acids. The ends lost 6 bases at V and 4 bases at J; junction bases unmatched: 5. CDR1 and CDR2 (germline): MNHNS, SASEGT. The CDR3 region is CASRLTGENQPQHF. Here the CDR3 DNA reads TGTGCCAGCAGGCTGACAGGGGAGAATCAGCCCCAGCATTTT.

This chain joins TRBV7-2 and TRBJ2-7; D possibly corresponds to TRBD1 (6 bases). From germline, CDR1 is SGHTA and CDR2 FQGNSA. The CDR3 is made up of 15 amino acids. V was cut by 4 bases and J by 5 bases, with 18 bases left in between. The CDR3 region is CASSSGRGGAHEQYF. The CDR3 nucleotides read TGTGCCAGCAGCTCGGGCCGAGGGGGAGCGCACGAGCAGTACTTC.

The V and J genes are TRBV4-2 and TRBJ1-5; D not certain. The CDR3 sequence is 17 residues long. Germline V lookup: CDR1 LGHNA, CDR2 YNFKEQ. Trimming removed 0 bases at V and 10 bases at J, with 22 bases between. This chain's CDR3 is CASSQDFAAALVDPQHF. The CDR3 DNA is TGTGCCAGCAGCCAAGATTTTGCGGCCGCCCTTGTCGATCCCCAGCATTTT.

The chain carries TRBV18 and TRBJ1-1, with D perhaps TRBD1 (5 bases). This CDR3 has 13 amino acids. Germline CDR1 KGHSH, CDR2 LQKENI. The V gene lost 2 bases and the J gene lost 7 bases, with 11 bases spanning the gap. The CDR3 loop is CASSPRGRDEAFF. In DNA form, the CDR3 reads TGTGCCAGCTCACCAAGGGGCAGGGATGAAGCTTTCTTT.

The rearrangement uses TRBV6-5 and TRBJ2-7; possibly TRBD1 for D (6 bases). CDR3 length equals 16 residues. Trimming pared 0 bases from V and 2 bases from J, leaving 14 bases between. Germline assignment: CDR1 MNHEY and CDR2 SVGAGI. In DNA, the CDR3 is TGTGCCAGCAGTTACTCGACAGGACAGCTCGCCTACGAGCAGTACTTC. Its protein product is CASSYSTGQLAYEQYF.

The chain recombines TRBV4-3 with TRBJ2-2, with 9 bases lining up with TRBD2. The CDR3 is 15 residues long. Trimming took 4 bases from V and 1 from J; bases not matched to a gene: 1. Per the germline V gene, CDR1 is LGHNA and CDR2 is YSLEER. CDR3 bases: TGCGCCAGCAGCCGAGCGGGGGGGAACACCGGGGAGCTGTTTTTT. Protein sequence: CASSRAGGNTGELFF.